This T cell receptor (beta chain) was sequenced for a study of T cell changes during pregnancy in multiple sclerosis. CDR3 length: 13 residues. The ends were cut back, 11 bases at V and 1 base at J, with 14 bases in the middle. Germline V gene data show CDR1 as SEHNR and CDR2 as FQNEAQ (reference sequence). Measured with immunoSEQ multiplex PCR; TCRdb has only the in-frame clones, and not every one. This sample has about 36,000 clones; around 93% occur once, and the top ten carry approximately 0.44%. The TCR sequence derives from a female donor with multiple sclerosis, enrolled in a pregnancy study. The chain couples TRBV7-9 to TRBJ1-1; D gene unclear. This specimen was CD4+ T cells from peripheral blood mononuclear cells, taken in the first trimester of pregnancy. CDR3 coding DNA: TGTGCCGTCGCTAGCATGGGGAACACTGAAGCTTTCTTT. This gives the protein CAVASMGNTEAFF.